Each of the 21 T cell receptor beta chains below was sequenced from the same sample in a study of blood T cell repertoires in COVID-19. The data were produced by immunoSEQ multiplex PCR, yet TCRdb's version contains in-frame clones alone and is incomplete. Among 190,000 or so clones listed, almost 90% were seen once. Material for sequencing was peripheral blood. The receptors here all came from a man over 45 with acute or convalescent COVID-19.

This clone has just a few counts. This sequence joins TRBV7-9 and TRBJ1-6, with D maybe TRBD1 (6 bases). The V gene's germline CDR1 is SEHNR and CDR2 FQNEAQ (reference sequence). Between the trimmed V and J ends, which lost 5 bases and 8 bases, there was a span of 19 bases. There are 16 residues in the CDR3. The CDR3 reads CASSLALRGRDSPLHF. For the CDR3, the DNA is TGTGCCAGCAGCCTGGCCCTCAGGGGCAGGGATTCACCCCTCCACTTT.

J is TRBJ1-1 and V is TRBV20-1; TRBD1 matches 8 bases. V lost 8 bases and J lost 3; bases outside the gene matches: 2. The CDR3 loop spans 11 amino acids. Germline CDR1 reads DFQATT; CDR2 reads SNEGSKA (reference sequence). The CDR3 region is CSQQGDTEAFF. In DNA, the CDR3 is TGCAGTCAACAGGGGGACACTGAAGCTTTCTTT.

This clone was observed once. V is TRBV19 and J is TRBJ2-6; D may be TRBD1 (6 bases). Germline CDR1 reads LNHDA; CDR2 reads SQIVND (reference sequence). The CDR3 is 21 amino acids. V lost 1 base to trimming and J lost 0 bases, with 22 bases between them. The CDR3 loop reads CASSIGLGKGQWYSGANVLTF. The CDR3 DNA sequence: TGTGCCAGTAGTATAGGGTTGGGCAAAGGACAGTGGTACTCTGGGGCCAACGTCCTGACTTTC.

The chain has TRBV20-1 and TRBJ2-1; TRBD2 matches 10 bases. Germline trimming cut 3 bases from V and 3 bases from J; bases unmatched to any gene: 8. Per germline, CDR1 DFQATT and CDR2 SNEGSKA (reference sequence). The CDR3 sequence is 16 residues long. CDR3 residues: CSASSLAGALYNEQFF. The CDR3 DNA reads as TGCAGTGCTAGTTCGCTAGCGGGGGCCCTCTACAATGAGCAGTTCTTC.

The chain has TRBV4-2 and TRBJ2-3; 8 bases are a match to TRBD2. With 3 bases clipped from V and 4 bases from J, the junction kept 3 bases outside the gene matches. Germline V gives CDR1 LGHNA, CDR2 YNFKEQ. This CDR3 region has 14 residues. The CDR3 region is CASSQGLVPDTQYF. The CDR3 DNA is TGTGCCAGCAGCCAGGGACTAGTGCCAGATACGCAGTATTTT.

CDR3 amino acids: CASSIGGLAETQYF. As DNA, the CDR3 is TGTGCCAGTAGTATAGGGGGACTCGCGGAGACCCAGTACTTC. The J gene is TRBJ2-5, the V gene TRBV19, with D tentatively TRBD2 (6 bases). V gave up 1 base and J gave up 5 bases, with 11 bases separating them. Germline values: CDR1 LNHDA, CDR2 SQIVND (reference sequence). The CDR3 runs 14 residues.

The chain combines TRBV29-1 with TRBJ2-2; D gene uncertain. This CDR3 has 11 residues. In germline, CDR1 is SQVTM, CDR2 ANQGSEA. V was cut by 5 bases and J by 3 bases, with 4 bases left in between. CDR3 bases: TGCAGCGTTCGGTACACCGGGGAGCTGTTTTTT. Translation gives CSVRYTGELFF.

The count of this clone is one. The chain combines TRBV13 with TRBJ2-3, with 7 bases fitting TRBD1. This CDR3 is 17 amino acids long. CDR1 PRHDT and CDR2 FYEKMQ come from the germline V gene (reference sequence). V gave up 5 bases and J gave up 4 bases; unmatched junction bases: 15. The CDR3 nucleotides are TGTGCCAGCAGCCCAACCCGACAGGGAAGGCTGGCAGATACGCAGTATTTT. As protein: CASSPTRQGRLADTQYF.

DNA of the CDR3: TGTGCCAGCAGTATAACCAATGGACTTGCCTATGGCTACACCTTC. Translating gives CASSITNGLAYGYTF. This chain links TRBV28 with TRBJ1-2; D gene unclear. The CDR3 spans 15 residues. The V gene lost 5 bases and the J gene lost 4 bases, with 17 bases spanning the gap. Germline V gives CDR1 MDHEN, CDR2 SYDVKM.

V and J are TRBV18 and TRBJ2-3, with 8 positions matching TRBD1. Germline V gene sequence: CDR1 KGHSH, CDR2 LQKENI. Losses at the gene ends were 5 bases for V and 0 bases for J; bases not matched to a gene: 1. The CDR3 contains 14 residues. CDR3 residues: CASSDRGSTDTQYF. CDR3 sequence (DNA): TGTGCCAGCTCAGACAGGGGAAGCACAGATACGCAGTATTTT. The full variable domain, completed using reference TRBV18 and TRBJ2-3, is NAGVMQNPRHLVRRRGQEARLRCSPMKGHSHVYWYRQLPEEGLKFMVYLQKENIIDESGMPKERFSAEFPKEGPSILRIQQVVRGDSAAYFCASSDRGSTDTQYFGPGTRLTVL.

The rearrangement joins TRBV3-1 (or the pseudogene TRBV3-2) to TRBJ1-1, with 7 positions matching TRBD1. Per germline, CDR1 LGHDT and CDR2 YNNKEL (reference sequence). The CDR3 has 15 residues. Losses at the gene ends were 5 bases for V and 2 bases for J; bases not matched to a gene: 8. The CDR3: CASSEQGTPNTEAFF. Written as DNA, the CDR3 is TGTGCCAGCAGCGAACAGGGGACACCTAACACTGAAGCTTTCTTT.

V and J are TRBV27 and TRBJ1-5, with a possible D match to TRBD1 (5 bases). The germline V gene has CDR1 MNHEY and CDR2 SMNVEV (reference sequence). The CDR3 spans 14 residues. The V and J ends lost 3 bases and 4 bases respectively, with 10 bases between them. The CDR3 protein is CASSFDSRNQPQHF. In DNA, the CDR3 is TGTGCCAGCAGTTTTGACAGTAGAAATCAGCCCCAGCATTTT.

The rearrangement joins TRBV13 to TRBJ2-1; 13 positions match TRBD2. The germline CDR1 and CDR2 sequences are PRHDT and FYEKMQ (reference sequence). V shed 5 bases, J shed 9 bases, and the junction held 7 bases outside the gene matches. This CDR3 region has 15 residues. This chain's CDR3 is CASSRTSGGAIEQFF. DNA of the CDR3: TGTGCCAGCAGCCGTACTAGCGGGGGGGCCATTGAGCAGTTCTTC.

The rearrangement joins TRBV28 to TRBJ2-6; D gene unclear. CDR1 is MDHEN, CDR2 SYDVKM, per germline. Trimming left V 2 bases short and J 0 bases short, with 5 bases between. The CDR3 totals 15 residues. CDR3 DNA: TGTGCCAGCAGTTTAAGTAGCTCTGGGGCCAACGTCCTGACTTTC. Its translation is CASSLSSSGANVLTF.

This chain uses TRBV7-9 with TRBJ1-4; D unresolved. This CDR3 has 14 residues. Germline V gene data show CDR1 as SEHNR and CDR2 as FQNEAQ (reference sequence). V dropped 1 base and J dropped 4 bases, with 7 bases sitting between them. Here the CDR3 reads CASSLERSNEKLFF. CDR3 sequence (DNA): TGTGCCAGCAGCTTAGAACGGAGTAATGAAAAACTGTTTTTT.

The CDR3 DNA sequence: TGTGCCAGCAGCTCCGAGCGGCAAAGCACAGATACGCAGTATTTT. Amino acids: CASSSERQSTDTQYF. The V call is TRBV11-1, the J call TRBJ2-3; D might be TRBD2 (5 bases). This CDR3 region has 15 residues. The germline V and J ends were trimmed by 4 bases and 0 bases, with 11 bases remaining between them. Germline CDR1 is SGHAT and CDR2 is FQDESV (reference sequence).

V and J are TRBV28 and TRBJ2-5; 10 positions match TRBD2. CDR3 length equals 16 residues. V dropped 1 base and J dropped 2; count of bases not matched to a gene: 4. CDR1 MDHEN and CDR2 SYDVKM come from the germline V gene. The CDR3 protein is CASSLLTSGYQETQYF. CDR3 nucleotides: TGTGCCAGCAGTTTATTGACTAGCGGGTATCAAGAGACCCAGTACTTC.

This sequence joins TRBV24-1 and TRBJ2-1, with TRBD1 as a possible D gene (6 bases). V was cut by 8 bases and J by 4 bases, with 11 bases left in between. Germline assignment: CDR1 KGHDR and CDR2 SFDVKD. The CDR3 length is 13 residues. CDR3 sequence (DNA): TGTGCCACCATGAGGGGGAATTACAATGAGCAGTTCTTC. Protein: CATMRGNYNEQFF.

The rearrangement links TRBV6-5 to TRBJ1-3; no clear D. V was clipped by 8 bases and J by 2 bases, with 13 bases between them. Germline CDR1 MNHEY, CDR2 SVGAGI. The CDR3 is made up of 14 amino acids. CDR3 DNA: TGTGCCAGCCATCGGGGTATTGCTGGAAACACCATATATTTT. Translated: CASHRGIAGNTIYF.

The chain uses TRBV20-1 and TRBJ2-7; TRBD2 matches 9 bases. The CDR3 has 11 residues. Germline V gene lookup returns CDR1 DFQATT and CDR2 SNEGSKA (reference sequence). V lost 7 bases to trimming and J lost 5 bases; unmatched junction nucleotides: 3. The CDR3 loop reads CSVTSGHEQYF. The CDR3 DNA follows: TGCAGTGTGACTAGCGGCCACGAGCAGTACTTC.

For the CDR3, the DNA is TGCAGCGTTGGGGGGCTTACAGGGAGCGGCTACACCTTC. Encoded protein: CSVGGLTGSGYTF. The J gene is TRBJ1-2, the V gene TRBV29-1; possible D gene TRBD1, 6 bases. V lost 4 bases and J 8 bases, leaving 17 bases between the germline ends. The CDR3 loop spans 13 amino acids. Germline V lookup: CDR1 SQVTM, CDR2 ANQGSEA.